This T cell receptor beta chain originates from a study of blood T cell repertoires in COVID-19. Overall study context: Samples taken during acute and convalescent COVID-19 were collected in the United States, Italy and Spain.

In the original processing: Amplification of reference gene primers provided the estimated nucleated cell counts. Using immunoSEQ multiplex PCR, the repertoire was profiled, and TCRdb retains in-frame clones only, with some absent. Clone size and V and J calls were adopted from that table, with D and trimming inferred from the DNA. This sample has some 90,000 clones; around nine tenths occur once, and the top ten carry approximately 16%. The sample consisted of peripheral blood. The clonotype was recovered from a woman aged 55-70 years with COVID-19, enrolled during active disease.

The CDR3 reads CASSWGAGGISYEQYF. In DNA form, the CDR3 reads TGTGCCAGTTCCTGGGGCGCAGGGGGCATATCCTACGAGCAGTACTTC. The chain has TRBV19 and TRBJ2-7; TRBD1 agrees at 8 bases. The germline CDR1 and CDR2 sequences are LNHDA and SQIVND (reference sequence). V trimming: 8 bases; J trimming: 1 base; junction bases outside the gene matches: 13. The CDR3 spans 16 residues.